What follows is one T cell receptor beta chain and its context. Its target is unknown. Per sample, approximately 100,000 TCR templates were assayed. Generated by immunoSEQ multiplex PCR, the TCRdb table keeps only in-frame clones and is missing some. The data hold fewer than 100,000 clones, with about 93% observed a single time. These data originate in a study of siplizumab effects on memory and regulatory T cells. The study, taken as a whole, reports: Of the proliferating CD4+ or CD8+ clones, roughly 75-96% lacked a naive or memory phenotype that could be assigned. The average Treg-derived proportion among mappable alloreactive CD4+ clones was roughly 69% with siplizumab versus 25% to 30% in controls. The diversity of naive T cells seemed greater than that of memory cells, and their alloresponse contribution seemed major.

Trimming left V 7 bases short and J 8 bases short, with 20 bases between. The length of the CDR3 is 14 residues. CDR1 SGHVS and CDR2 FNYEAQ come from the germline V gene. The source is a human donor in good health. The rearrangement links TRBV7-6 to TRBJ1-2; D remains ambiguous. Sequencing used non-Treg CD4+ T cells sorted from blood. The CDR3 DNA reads TGTGCCAGCACCAACCGGGAAGGGCACGAGGGCTACACCTTC. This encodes CASTNREGHEGYTF.